This T cell receptor beta chain was sequenced during a study of immune evolution from preneoplasia to lung adenocarcinoma. The method was immunoSEQ multiplex PCR; TCRdb's version includes in-frame clones alone and lacks a portion of them. The profile shows fewer than 13,000 clones, roughly 82% of them singletons. The CDR3 has 13 amino acids. The V gene's germline CDR1 is MDHEN and CDR2 SYDVKM. Trimming left V 1 base short and J 7 bases short, with 7 bases between. This clonotype was sampled from an older person with lung adenocarcinoma. The sample consisted of FFPE minimally invasive lung adenocarcinoma tissue. The chain joins TRBV28 to TRBJ2-2; D is unresolved. CDR3 sequence: CASSLSNFGELFF. The CDR3 region has the DNA TGTGCCAGCAGTTTATCGAACTTCGGGGAGCTGTTTTTT.